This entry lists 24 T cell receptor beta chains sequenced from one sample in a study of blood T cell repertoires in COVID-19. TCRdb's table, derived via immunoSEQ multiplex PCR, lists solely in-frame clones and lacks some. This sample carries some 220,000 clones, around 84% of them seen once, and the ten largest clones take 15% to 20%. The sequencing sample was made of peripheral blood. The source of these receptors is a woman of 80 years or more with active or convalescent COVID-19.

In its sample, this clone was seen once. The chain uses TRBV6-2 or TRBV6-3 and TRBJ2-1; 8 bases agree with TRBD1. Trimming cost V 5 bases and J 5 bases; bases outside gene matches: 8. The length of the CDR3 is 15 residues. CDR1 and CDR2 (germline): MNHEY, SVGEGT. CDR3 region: CASSPAGTGNNEQFF. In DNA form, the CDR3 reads TGTGCCAGCAGTCCAGCCGGGACAGGTAACAATGAGCAGTTCTTC.

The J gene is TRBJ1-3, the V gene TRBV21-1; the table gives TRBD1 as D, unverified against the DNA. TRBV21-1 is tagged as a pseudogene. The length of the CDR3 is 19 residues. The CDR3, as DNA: TGTGCCAGCAGCAAACCCCCCTCCCCAGGCCCCTCCTCTGGAAACACCATATATTTT. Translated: CASSKPPSPGPSSGNTIYF.

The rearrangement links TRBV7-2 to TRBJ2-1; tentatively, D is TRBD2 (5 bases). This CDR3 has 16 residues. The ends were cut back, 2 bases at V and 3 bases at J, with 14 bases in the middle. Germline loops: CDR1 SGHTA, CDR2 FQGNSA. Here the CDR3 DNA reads TGTGCCAGCAGCTTAAGGAATAGCGCTGGCTACAATGAGCAGTTCTTC. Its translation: CASSLRNSAGYNEQFF.

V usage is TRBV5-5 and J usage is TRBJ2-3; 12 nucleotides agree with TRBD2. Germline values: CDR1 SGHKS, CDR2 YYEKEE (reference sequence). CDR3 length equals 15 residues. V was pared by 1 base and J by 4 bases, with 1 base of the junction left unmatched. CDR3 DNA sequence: TGTGCCAGCAGCTTGAGACTAGCGGGAGCAGATACGCAGTATTTT. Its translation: CASSLRLAGADTQYF.

For the CDR3, the DNA is TGCGCCAGCAGCCAAGCCCTAGCGGGAGGATCCTACGAGCAGTACTTC. Translated: CASSQALAGGSYEQYF. V usage is TRBV4-3 and J usage is TRBJ2-7; 11 nucleotides align to TRBD2. Trimming took 1 base from V and 1 from J; bases not matched to a gene: 3. The CDR3 consists of 16 residues. Germline CDR1 and CDR2: LGHNA and YSLEER.

The CDR3 nucleotides read TGTGCCAGCAGGGGGGCATCAGAATACGAGCAGTACTTC. Translating it yields CASRGASEYEQYF. This sequence joins TRBV6-5 and TRBJ2-7, with D maybe TRBD1 (6 bases). The CDR3 contains 13 residues. Germline CDR1 reads MNHEY; CDR2 reads SVGAGI. V lost 6 bases and J lost 4, with 13 bases in between.

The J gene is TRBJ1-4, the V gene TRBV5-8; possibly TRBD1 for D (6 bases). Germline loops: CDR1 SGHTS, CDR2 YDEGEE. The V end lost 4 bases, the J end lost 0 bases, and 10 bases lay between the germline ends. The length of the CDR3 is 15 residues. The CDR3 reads CASSRNRATNEKLFF. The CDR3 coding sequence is TGTGCCAGCAGCAGGAACAGGGCAACTAATGAAAAACTGTTTTTT.

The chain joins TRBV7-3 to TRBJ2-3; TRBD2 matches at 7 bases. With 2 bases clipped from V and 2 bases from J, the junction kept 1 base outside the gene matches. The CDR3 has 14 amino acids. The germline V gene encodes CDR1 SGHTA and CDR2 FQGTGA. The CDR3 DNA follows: TGTGCCAGCAGCTTACGGGGGGACACAGATACGCAGTATTTT. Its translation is CASSLRGDTDTQYF.

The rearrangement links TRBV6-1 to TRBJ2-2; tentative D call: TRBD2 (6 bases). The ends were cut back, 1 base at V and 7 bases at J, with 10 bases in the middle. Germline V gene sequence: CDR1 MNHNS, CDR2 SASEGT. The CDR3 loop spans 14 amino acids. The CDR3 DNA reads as TGTGCCAGCAGTGAAGTGGGGGGTATCGGGGAGCTGTTTTTT. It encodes CASSEVGGIGELFF.

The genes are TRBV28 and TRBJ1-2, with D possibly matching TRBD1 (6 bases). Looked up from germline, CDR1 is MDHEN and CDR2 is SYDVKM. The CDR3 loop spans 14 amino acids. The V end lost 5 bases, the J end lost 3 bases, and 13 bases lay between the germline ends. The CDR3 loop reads CASSRRGPYYGYTF. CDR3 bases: TGTGCCAGCAGTCGCAGGGGACCGTACTATGGCTACACCTTC.

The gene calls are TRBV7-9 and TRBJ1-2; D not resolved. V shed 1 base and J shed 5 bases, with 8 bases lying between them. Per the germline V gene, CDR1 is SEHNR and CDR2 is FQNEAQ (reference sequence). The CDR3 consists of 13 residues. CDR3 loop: CASSLGGSYGYTF. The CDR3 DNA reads TGTGCCAGCAGCTTAGGAGGTTCTTATGGCTACACCTTC.

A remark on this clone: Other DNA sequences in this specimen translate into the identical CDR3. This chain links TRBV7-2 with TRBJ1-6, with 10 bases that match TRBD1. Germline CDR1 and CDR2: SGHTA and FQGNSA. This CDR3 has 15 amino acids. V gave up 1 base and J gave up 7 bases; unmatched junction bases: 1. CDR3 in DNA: TGTGCCAGCAGCTTAGAGGGACAGGGGAATTCACCCCTCCACTTT. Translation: CASSLEGQGNSPLHF.

CDR3 in DNA: TGTGCCAGCAGTGACTCGAGGGGGGGAGACTATGGCTACACCTTC. It codes for CASSDSRGGDYGYTF. V gene TRBV6-4 combines with J gene TRBJ1-2; a weak D match, TRBD1 (6 bases). The germline V gene encodes CDR1 MRHNA and CDR2 SNTAGT. CDR3 length: 15 amino acids. Trimming stripped 0 bases from V and 3 bases from J, with 11 bases between.

CDR3: CASSSRGLAGASYNEQFF. The CDR3 nucleotides read TGTGCCAGCAGCTCCAGAGGGCTAGCGGGAGCTTCCTACAATGAGCAGTTCTTC. This chain joins TRBV7-3 and TRBJ2-1, with TRBD2 identical over 10 bases. This CDR3 has 18 amino acids. V lost 4 bases and J lost 1; bases outside the gene matches: 10. The germline V gene has CDR1 SGHTA and CDR2 FQGTGA.

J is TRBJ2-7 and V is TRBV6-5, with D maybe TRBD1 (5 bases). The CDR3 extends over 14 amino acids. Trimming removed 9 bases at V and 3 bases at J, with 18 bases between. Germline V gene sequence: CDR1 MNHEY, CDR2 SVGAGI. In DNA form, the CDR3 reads TGTGCCAGTTTTCAGGGTCCTCCTAACTACGAGCAGTACTTC. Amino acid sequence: CASFQGPPNYEQYF.

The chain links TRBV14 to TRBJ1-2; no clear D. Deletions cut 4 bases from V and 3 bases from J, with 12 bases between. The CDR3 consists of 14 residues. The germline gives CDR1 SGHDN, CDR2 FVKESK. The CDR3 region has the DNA TGTGCCAGCAGCCCTCAATCAGTGTACTATGGCTACACCTTC. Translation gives CASSPQSVYYGYTF.

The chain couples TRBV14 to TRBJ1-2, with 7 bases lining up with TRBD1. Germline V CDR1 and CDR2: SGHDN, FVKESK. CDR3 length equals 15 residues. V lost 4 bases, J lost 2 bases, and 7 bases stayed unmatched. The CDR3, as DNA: TGTGCCAGCAGCCCCTTAGGGGGCAGGAACTATGGCTACACCTTC. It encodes CASSPLGGRNYGYTF.

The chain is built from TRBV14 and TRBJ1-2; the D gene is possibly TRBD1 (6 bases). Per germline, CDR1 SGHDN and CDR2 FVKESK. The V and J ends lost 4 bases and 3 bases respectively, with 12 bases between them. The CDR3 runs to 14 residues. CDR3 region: CASSPQGPYYGYTF. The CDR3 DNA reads TGTGCCAGCAGCCCCCAGGGGCCTTACTATGGCTACACCTTC.

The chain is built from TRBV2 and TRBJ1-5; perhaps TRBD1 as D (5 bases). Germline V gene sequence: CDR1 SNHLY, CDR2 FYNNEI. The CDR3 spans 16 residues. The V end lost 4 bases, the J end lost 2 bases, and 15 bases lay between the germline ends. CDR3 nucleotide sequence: TGTGCCAGCAGTGGGCCAGGGCCCCTAGGCAATCAGCCCCAGCATTTT. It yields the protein CASSGPGPLGNQPQHF.

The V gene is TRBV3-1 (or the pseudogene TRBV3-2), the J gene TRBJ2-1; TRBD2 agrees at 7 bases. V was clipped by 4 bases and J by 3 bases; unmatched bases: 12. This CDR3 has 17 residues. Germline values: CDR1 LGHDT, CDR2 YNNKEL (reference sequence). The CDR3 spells CASSPRSAGALYNEQFF. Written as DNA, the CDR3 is TGTGCCAGCAGCCCTCGGAGTGCGGGAGCGCTCTACAATGAGCAGTTCTTC.

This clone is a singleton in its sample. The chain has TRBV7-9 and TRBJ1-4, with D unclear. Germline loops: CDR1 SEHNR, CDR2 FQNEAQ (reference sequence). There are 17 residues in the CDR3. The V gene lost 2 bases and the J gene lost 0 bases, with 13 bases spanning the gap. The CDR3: CASSLMGRRSTNEKLFF. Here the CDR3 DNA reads TGTGCCAGCAGCTTAATGGGCAGACGATCAACTAATGAAAAACTGTTTTTT.

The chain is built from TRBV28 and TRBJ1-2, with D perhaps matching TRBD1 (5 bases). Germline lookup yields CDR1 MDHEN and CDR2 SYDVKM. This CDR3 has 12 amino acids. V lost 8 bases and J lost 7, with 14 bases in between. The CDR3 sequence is CASVWGVGGYTF. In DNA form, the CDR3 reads TGTGCCAGCGTTTGGGGGGTGGGTGGCTACACCTTC.

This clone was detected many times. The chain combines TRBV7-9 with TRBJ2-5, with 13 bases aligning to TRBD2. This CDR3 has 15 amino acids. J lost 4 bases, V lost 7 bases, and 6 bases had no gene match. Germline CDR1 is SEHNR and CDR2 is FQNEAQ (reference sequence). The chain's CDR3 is CASTDGLAGVETQYF. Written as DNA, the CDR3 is TGTGCCAGCACCGATGGACTAGCGGGGGTAGAGACCCAGTACTTC.

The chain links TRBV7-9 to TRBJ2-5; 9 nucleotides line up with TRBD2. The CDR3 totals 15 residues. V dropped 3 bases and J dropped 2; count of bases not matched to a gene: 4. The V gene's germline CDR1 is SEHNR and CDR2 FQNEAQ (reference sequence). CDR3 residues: CASSFLAGFQETQYF. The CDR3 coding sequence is TGTGCCAGCAGCTTTCTAGCGGGGTTTCAAGAGACCCAGTACTTC.